One sample yielded the 25 T cell receptor beta chains listed below, sequenced in a study of T cell changes during pregnancy in multiple sclerosis. Only in-frame clones appear in the TCRdb table, and some are missing; sequencing was by immunoSEQ multiplex PCR. The sample includes some 56,000 clones, 80% to 95% seen only once; the top ten take 2.5% to 3.5%. The sequencing here drew on peripheral blood, taken in the third trimester of pregnancy. These receptors originate from a female donor in good health, enrolled as a control in a pregnancy study.

This clone showed up just a few times. V gene TRBV28 combines with J gene TRBJ1-1; weak D call: TRBD1 (6 bases). V was trimmed by 7 bases and J by 6 bases, leaving 18 bases between them. Germline V CDR1 and CDR2: MDHEN, SYDVKM. The CDR3 consists of 14 residues. Here the CDR3 DNA reads TGTGCCAGCATGGTGGAAGGGGGTAAGTCTGAAGCTTTCTTT. Translation gives CASMVEGGKSEAFF.

The genes are TRBV6-1 and TRBJ1-4; 10 nucleotides align to TRBD1. Germline V gene lookup returns CDR1 MNHNS and CDR2 SASEGT. Trimming took 8 bases from V and 6 from J; bases not matched to a gene: 6. This CDR3 region has 14 residues. CDR3 sequence: CASFAGTGDEKLFF. In DNA form, the CDR3 reads TGTGCCAGCTTTGCCGGGACAGGGGATGAAAAACTGTTTTTT.

The V and J genes are TRBV28 and TRBJ2-1, with 10 bases that match TRBD1. The CDR3 is made up of 16 amino acids. CDR1 MDHEN and CDR2 SYDVKM come from the germline V gene. V shed 7 bases and J 2 bases; nucleotides not matched to a gene: 8. This CDR3 reads CASTTEGTGAYNEQFF. The CDR3 DNA reads as TGTGCCAGCACCACTGAGGGGACAGGGGCCTACAATGAGCAGTTCTTC.

This rearrangement joins TRBV27 to TRBJ1-1; no reliable D call. Germline V gene sequence: CDR1 MNHEY, CDR2 SMNVEV (reference sequence). The CDR3 length is 17 residues. Trimming took 6 bases from V and 0 from J, leaving 20 bases between them. CDR3 DNA sequence: TGTGCCAGCAGCCCTGCCGCTATTCTCCAAATGAACACTGAAGCTTTCTTT. Translation: CASSPAAILQMNTEAFF.

The chain employs TRBV6-4 and TRBJ1-2; 7 bases fit TRBD1. The CDR3 length is 13 residues. The ends lost 0 bases at V and 6 bases at J; junction bases unmatched: 1. Germline CDR1 is MRHNA and CDR2 is SNTAGT. The DNA of the CDR3 is TGTGCCAGCAGTGACTCAGGGGGCGATGGCTACACCTTC. It is translated as CASSDSGGDGYTF.

The CDR3 loop is CASSPLSASQETQYF. CDR3 DNA: TGTGCCAGCAGTCCCCTATCAGCGAGCCAAGAGACCCAGTACTTC. This rearrangement joins TRBV25-1 to TRBJ2-5, with D unclear. Germline CDR1 and CDR2: MGHDK and SYGVNS. Trimming left V 5 bases short and J 1 base short, with 14 bases between. The CDR3 contains 15 residues.

This sequence joins TRBV7-9 and TRBJ2-1; maybe TRBD1 (5 bases). The CDR3 is made up of 14 amino acids. The V gene's germline CDR1 is SEHNR and CDR2 FQNEAQ (reference sequence). With 3 bases removed from V and 4 bases from J, the gap between germline ends came to 10 bases. The CDR3 nucleotides are TGTGCCAGCAGCTTCCGACAGCAGTACAATGAGCAGTTCTTC. Translation gives CASSFRQQYNEQFF.

V usage is TRBV19 and J usage is TRBJ2-7; the D is unclear. V lost 3 bases to trimming and J lost 5 bases, with 11 bases between them. CDR1 and CDR2 (germline): LNHDA, SQIVND (reference sequence). The CDR3 length is 13 residues. The CDR3 region is CASSIISGDEQYF. The DNA for the CDR3 is TGTGCCAGTAGTATTATCTCGGGTGACGAGCAGTACTTC. Together with reference TRBV19 and TRBJ2-7, the CDR3 gives the full variable domain: DGGITQSPKYLFRKEGQNVTLSCEQNLNHDAMYWYRQDPGQGLRLIYYSQIVNDFQKGDIAEGYSVSREKKESFPLTVTSAQKNPTAFYLCASSIISGDEQYFGPGTRLTVT.

This chain links TRBV19 with TRBJ2-3; the match to TRBD1 covers 8 bases. The CDR3 spans 15 residues. The V gene's germline CDR1 is LNHDA and CDR2 SQIVND (reference sequence). Trimming removed 4 bases from V and 4 bases from J; junction bases left unmatched: 7. The CDR3 DNA follows: TGTGCCAGTAGTAGCCGGGACAGGTCCCCAGATACGCAGTATTTT. It yields the protein CASSSRDRSPDTQYF.

This clone was recorded only once. The chain carries TRBV19 and TRBJ1-2, with D possibly being TRBD1 (6 bases). Per the germline V gene, CDR1 is LNHDA and CDR2 is SQIVND (reference sequence). Trimming pared 4 bases from V and 0 bases from J, leaving 15 bases between. The length of the CDR3 is 16 residues. CDR3 in amino acids: CASSNRDMGTNYGYTF. The CDR3 region has the DNA TGTGCCAGTAGTAACAGGGATATGGGAACTAACTATGGCTACACCTTC.

The genes are TRBV27 and TRBJ2-7; 7 bases are shared with TRBD2. The CDR3 loop spans 17 amino acids. The V gene's germline CDR1 is MNHEY and CDR2 SMNVEV (reference sequence). V dropped 7 bases and J dropped 1; count of bases not matched to a gene: 16. The DNA for the CDR3 is TGTGCCAGCAAACTTAAGGCCGGGACTACTTTGTCCTACGAGCAGTACTTC. It translates to CASKLKAGTTLSYEQYF.

Remarks on this clone: One end of the junction does not line up with germline, which may come from a read error. The CDR3 reads CASSLDGKEDDKLFF. The CDR3 DNA sequence: TGTGCCAGCAGCTTAGACGGAAAGGAGGATGACAAACTGTTTTTT. The chain uses TRBV11-2 and TRBJ1-4; no firm D call. This CDR3 spans 15 amino acids. Germline loops: CDR1 SGHAT, CDR2 FQNNGV.

This clone was counted once. The chain is built from TRBV11-2 and TRBJ2-5, with 9 bases fitting TRBD1. J gave up 4 bases and V 4 bases, and 7 bases lay outside the gene matches. The germline V gene has CDR1 SGHAT and CDR2 FQNNGV. The CDR3 runs 15 residues. The CDR3 sequence: CASSSSGTGRETQYF. The CDR3, as DNA: TGTGCCAGCAGCTCCTCCGGGACAGGGCGAGAGACCCAGTACTTC.

The chain couples TRBV15 to TRBJ2-7, with TRBD2 identical over 7 bases. The CDR3 is 15 residues long. Germline assignment: CDR1 LNHNV and CDR2 YYDKDF (reference sequence). V gave up 4 bases and J gave up 0 bases; unmatched junction bases: 6. This chain's CDR3 is CATSTSSGSSYEQYF. Written as DNA, the CDR3 is TGTGCCACCAGCACCTCTAGCGGTAGCTCCTACGAGCAGTACTTC.

This chain connects TRBV6-1 to TRBJ2-7; a weak D match, TRBD2 (5 bases). This CDR3 region has 11 residues. V was clipped by 10 bases and J by 4 bases, with 11 bases between them. Germline CDR1 and CDR2: MNHNS and SASEGT. DNA for the CDR3: TGTGCCACCTCCCGGGATTACGAGCAGTACTTC. Translated: CATSRDYEQYF.

The rearrangement joins TRBV7-6 to TRBJ1-5; no definite D call. V was clipped by 5 bases and J by 3 bases, with 14 bases between them. This CDR3 has 15 residues. Germline-derived CDR1 and CDR2 are SGHVS and FNYEAQ. As DNA, the CDR3 is TGTGCCAGCAGCCCGGGAAGCAGCAACAATCAGCCCCAGCATTTT. Its protein is CASSPGSSNNQPQHF.

V gene TRBV19 combines with J gene TRBJ1-2; D perhaps matches TRBD1 (6 bases). Germline loops: CDR1 LNHDA, CDR2 SQIVND (reference sequence). This CDR3 comprises 16 residues. Trimming removed 5 bases at V and 5 bases at J, with 21 bases between. For the CDR3, the DNA is TGTGCCAGTAGTCCCCTGACTGGCTACCAGGGGTATGGCTACACCTTC. As protein: CASSPLTGYQGYGYTF.

DNA of the CDR3: TGTGCCAGCAGACAAGGACTAGTCTGGGCCGCGGACTACGAGCAGTACTTC. Translating it yields CASRQGLVWAADYEQYF. The chain links TRBV7-2 to TRBJ2-7; TRBD2 aligns across 7 bases. V lost 6 bases to trimming and J lost 3 bases; unmatched junction nucleotides: 17. Germline values: CDR1 SGHTA, CDR2 FQGNSA. The CDR3 has 17 residues.

V gene TRBV19 combines with J gene TRBJ2-3; 11 positions match TRBD1. Germline V gene lookup returns CDR1 LNHDA and CDR2 SQIVND (reference sequence). Germline trimming cut 5 bases from V and 1 base from J; bases unmatched to any gene: 5. The CDR3 has 16 residues. The CDR3 loop reads CASSSWTGGGTDTQYF. DNA for the CDR3: TGTGCCAGTAGTTCCTGGACAGGGGGCGGCACAGATACGCAGTATTTT.

V and J are TRBV29-1 and TRBJ2-1, with D unclear. V lost 3 bases and J 5 bases, leaving 8 bases between the germline ends. CDR3 length: 12 residues. CDR1 is SQVTM, CDR2 ANQGSEA, per germline. The CDR3 DNA sequence: TGCAGCGTTGACCTACCGGACAATGAGCAGTTCTTC. Protein product: CSVDLPDNEQFF.

The gene calls are TRBV11-2 and TRBJ2-7; the D gene is possibly TRBD1 (6 bases). The V gene lost 1 base and the J gene lost 6 bases, with 10 bases spanning the gap. The CDR3 runs to 13 residues. From germline, CDR1 is SGHAT and CDR2 FQNNGV. CDR3 DNA sequence: TGTGCCAGCAGCTTAGGGGTAGGGGGCGAGCAGTACTTC. It specifies CASSLGVGGEQYF.

J is TRBJ2-1 and V is TRBV28; 9 bases agree with TRBD2. Germline CDR1 reads MDHEN; CDR2 reads SYDVKM. This CDR3 is 15 amino acids long. The V and J ends lost 8 bases and 0 bases, in that order; junction bases with no gene match: 5. The CDR3 spells CASYASGTSYNEQFF. The CDR3 DNA follows: TGTGCCAGCTATGCTAGCGGGACCTCCTACAATGAGCAGTTCTTC.

The CDR3: CASSLASEQGFYEQYF. CDR3 coding DNA: TGTGCCAGCAGCTTGGCCTCGGAACAGGGGTTTTACGAGCAGTACTTC. The genes are TRBV5-6 and TRBJ2-7; 7 bases map to TRBD1. The CDR3 runs 16 residues. Germline loops: CDR1 SGHDT, CDR2 YYEEEE. Trimming removed 0 bases from V and 4 bases from J; junction bases left unmatched: 10.

The chain joins TRBV6-5 to TRBJ2-1; 8 bases are shared with TRBD2. The J segment lost 6 bases and the V segment lost 3 bases, leaving 10 bases of the junction unmatched. The CDR3 is 16 residues long. Germline V gene data show CDR1 as MNHEY and CDR2 as SVGAGI. The CDR3: CASSYPGTSGFNEQFF. The CDR3 DNA is TGTGCCAGCAGTTATCCCGGGACTAGTGGGTTCAATGAGCAGTTCTTC.

The chain is built from TRBV29-1 and TRBJ1-1, with 10 positions matching TRBD1. Trimming cost V 5 bases and J 4 bases; bases outside gene matches: 1. Germline V CDR1 and CDR2: SQVTM, ANQGSEA. The CDR3 contains 12 residues. As DNA, the CDR3 is TGCAGCGTTCGGACAGGGGGCACTGAAGCTTTCTTT. It yields the protein CSVRTGGTEAFF.